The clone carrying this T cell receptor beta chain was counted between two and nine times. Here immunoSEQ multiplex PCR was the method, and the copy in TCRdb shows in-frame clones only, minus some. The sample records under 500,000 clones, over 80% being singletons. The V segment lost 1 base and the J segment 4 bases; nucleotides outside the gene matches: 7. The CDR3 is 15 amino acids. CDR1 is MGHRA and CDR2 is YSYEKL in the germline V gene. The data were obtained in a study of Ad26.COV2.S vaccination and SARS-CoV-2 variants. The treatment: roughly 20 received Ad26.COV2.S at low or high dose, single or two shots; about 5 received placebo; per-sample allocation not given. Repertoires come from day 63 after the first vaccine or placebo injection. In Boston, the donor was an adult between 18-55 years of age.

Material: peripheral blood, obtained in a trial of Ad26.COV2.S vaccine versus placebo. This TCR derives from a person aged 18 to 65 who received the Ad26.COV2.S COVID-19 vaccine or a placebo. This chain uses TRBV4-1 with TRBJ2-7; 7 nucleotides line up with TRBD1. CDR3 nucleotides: TGCGCCAGCAGCCAAGTACCAGGGGGAGAGTACGAGCAGTACTTC. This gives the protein CASSQVPGGEYEQYF.